These T cell receptor beta chains were read from a single sample in a study of beta chain features in type 1 diabetes. Repertoires were generated with immunoSEQ multiplex PCR, while TCRdb's copy carries only in-frame clones and drops some. The data hold some 660,000 clones, with about an eighth observed a single time. Sequencing was performed on naive CD4+ T cells from blood. The source of these receptors is a man aged 18 to 30 with type 1 diabetes. The CDR3 runs from the conserved cysteine through the conserved F or W. D genes are given only for firm matches. A clone size is listed for some rows: how often the clone was seen (once, few, many), or a class if it is expanded.

size	V	D	J	length	CDR3	DNA
few	TRBV21-1	.	TRBJ1-5	12	CASRTGNQPQHF	TGTGCCAGCAGGACAGGGAATCAGCCCCAGCATTTT
few	TRBV5-4	TRBD1	TRBJ2-7	15	CASSARDRESYEQYF	TGTGCCAGCAGCGCCCGGGACAGGGAGTCCTACGAGCAGTACTTC
.	TRBV7-2	TRBD1	TRBJ2-1	14	CASSLGDRYNEQFF	TGTGCCAGCAGCTTAGGGGACAGGTACAATGAGCAGTTCTTC
few	TRBV2	TRBD2	TRBJ2-5	17	CASSVLAGGTRRETQYF	TGTGCCAGCAGTGTACTAGCGGGAGGCACACGGAGGGAGACCCAGTACTTC
.	TRBV4-2	TRBD2	TRBJ2-5	18	CASSQGVNSRTSGETQYF	TGTGCCAGCAGCCAAGGGGTAAACTCGAGGACTAGCGGAGAGACCCAGTACTTC
.	TRBV30	TRBD2	TRBJ2-7	12	CAWTSGENEQYF	TGTGCCTGGACTAGCGGGGAGAACGAGCAGTACTTC
few	TRBV4-2	.	TRBJ2-2	13	CASSQARSGELFF	TGTGCCAGCAGCCAAGCTAGAAGCGGGGAGCTGTTTTTT
.	TRBV7-3	.	TRBJ2-5	15	CASSLSSSEGETQYF	TGTGCCAGCAGCTTATCTTCTTCGGAGGGAGAGACCCAGTACTTC
.	TRBV25-1	TRBD1	TRBJ1-1	13	CASSDTGGTEAFF	TGTGCCAGCAGTGATACAGGGGGGACTGAAGCTTTCTTT
.	TRBV6-5	.	TRBJ1-2	14	CASGRAPVWEGYTF	TGTGCCAGCGGCCGGGCACCGGTCTGGGAGGGCTACACCTTC
.	TRBV30	.	TRBJ2-3	16	CAWSGAADRHPDTQYF	TGTGCCTGGAGTGGAGCTGCGGACCGCCATCCAGATACGCAGTATTTT
.	TRBV7-9	.	TRBJ1-6	15	CASSLSGRVNSPLHF	TGTGCCAGCAGCTTATCAGGGAGGGTTAATTCACCCCTCCACTTT
few	TRBV5-1	TRBD1	TRBJ1-2	15	CASSSVDRGNYGYTF	TGCGCCAGCAGCTCCGTCGACAGGGGGAACTATGGCTACACCTTC
.	TRBV30	.	TRBJ1-6	14	CAWSPTRRYSPLHF	TGTGCCTGGAGTCCAACACGGAGGTATTCACCCCTCCACTTT